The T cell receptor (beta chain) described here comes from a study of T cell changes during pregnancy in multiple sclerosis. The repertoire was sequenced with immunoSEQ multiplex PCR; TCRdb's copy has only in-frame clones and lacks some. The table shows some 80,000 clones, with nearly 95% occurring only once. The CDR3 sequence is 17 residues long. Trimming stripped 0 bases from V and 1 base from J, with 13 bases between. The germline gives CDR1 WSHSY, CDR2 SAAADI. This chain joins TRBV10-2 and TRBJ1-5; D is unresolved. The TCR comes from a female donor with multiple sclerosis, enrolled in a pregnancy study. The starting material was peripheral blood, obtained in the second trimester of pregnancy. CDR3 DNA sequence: TGCGCCAGCAGTGAGTCGGTCGGGGTGAGGAGCAATCAGCCCCAGCATTTT. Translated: CASSESVGVRSNQPQHF.